The 18 T cell receptor beta chains below were found in one sample sequenced in a study of blood T cell repertoires in COVID-19. Some clones are missing from TCRdb's copy, which holds only in-frame ones; the method was immunoSEQ multiplex PCR. The sample has tens of thousands of clones; roughly 89% are singletons. The sample consisted of peripheral blood. The source of these receptors is a man between 45 and 60 years old with active or convalescent COVID-19.

The J gene is TRBJ1-3, the V gene TRBV19, with D unresolved. Per germline, CDR1 LNHDA and CDR2 SQIVND (reference sequence). The V gene lost 9 bases and the J gene lost 0 bases, with 21 bases spanning the gap. CDR3 length: 17 amino acids. CDR3 in DNA: TGTGCCAGCAACGTAGCCGCAACATCCAGCTCTGGAAACACCATATATTTT. It codes for CASNVAATSSSGNTIYF.

This sequence joins TRBV2 and TRBJ2-1; 7 bases line up with TRBD1. Germline V lookup: CDR1 SNHLY, CDR2 FYNNEI. Trimming cost V 7 bases and J 7 bases; bases outside gene matches: 7. The CDR3 has 13 residues. Here the CDR3 reads CASKGGRWNEQFF. The CDR3 DNA reads as TGTGCCAGCAAAGGGGGCAGGTGGAATGAGCAGTTCTTC. The whole variable domain, remainder taken from reference TRBV2 and TRBJ2-1, is EPEVTQTPSHQVTQMGQEVILRCVPISNHLYFYWYRQILGQKVEFLVSFYNNEISEKSEIFDDQFSVERPDGSNFTLKIRSTKLEDSAMYFCASKGGRWNEQFFGPGTRLTVL.

This chain links TRBV7-8 with TRBJ2-7; a weak D match, TRBD1 (5 bases). Trimming removed 1 base at V and 2 bases at J, with 15 bases between. The V gene's germline CDR1 is SGHVS and CDR2 FQNEAQ. The CDR3 length is 16 residues. The CDR3 nucleotides are TGTGCCAGCAGCTTAGGATTGCTGACAGAGCCCTACGAGCAGTACTTC. Translating it yields CASSLGLLTEPYEQYF.

The chain links TRBV19 to TRBJ1-4; possibly TRBD1 for D (6 bases). Trimming removed 2 bases from V and 8 bases from J, with 12 bases in between. The CDR3 consists of 14 residues. CDR1 is LNHDA and CDR2 is SQIVND in the germline V gene (reference sequence). The DNA of the CDR3 is TGTGCCAGTAGTATAACAGGGTTAGAGGAAAAACTGTTTTTT. It is translated as CASSITGLEEKLFF.

In this sample, this clone turned up once. The chain links TRBV7-2 to TRBJ2-2; 9 bases agree with TRBD1. The V segment lost 1 base and the J segment 5 bases; nucleotides outside the gene matches: 11. Germline loops: CDR1 SGHTA, CDR2 FQGNSA. This CDR3 spans 18 amino acids. CDR3 amino acids: CASSLGGPRDRDTGELFF. In DNA, the CDR3 is TGTGCCAGCAGCTTAGGAGGCCCCCGGGACAGGGATACCGGGGAGCTGTTTTTT.

The chain combines TRBV9 with TRBJ1-5; D gene unclear. The V gene lost 2 bases and the J gene lost 1 base, with 7 bases spanning the gap. This CDR3 has 14 amino acids. Germline V CDR1 and CDR2: SGDLS, YYNGEE. The CDR3 sequence: CASSVDMSNQPQHF. CDR3 nucleotides: TGTGCCAGCAGCGTCGACATGAGCAATCAGCCCCAGCATTTT.

This chain connects TRBV24-1 to TRBJ2-5, with D hard to call. The CDR3 is 16 amino acids. Germline V gene data show CDR1 as KGHDR and CDR2 as SFDVKD. Trimming removed 2 bases from V and 1 base from J, with 13 bases in between. The CDR3 loop is CATSDSPLGPQETQYF. The CDR3 DNA is TGTGCCACCAGTGATTCTCCCCTGGGCCCCCAAGAGACCCAGTACTTC.

The chain employs TRBV5-6 and TRBJ2-3; maybe TRBD2 (5 bases). Per germline, CDR1 SGHDT and CDR2 YYEEEE. The CDR3 spans 16 residues. V lost 0 bases, J lost 5 bases, and 16 bases lay in between. CDR3: CASSLEVGGSGDTQYF. CDR3 DNA: TGTGCCAGCAGCTTGGAGGTCGGAGGTTCCGGAGATACGCAGTATTTT.

V is TRBV14 and J is TRBJ1-1; D gene ambiguous. Germline V gene data show CDR1 as SGHDN and CDR2 as FVKESK. Trimming shortened V by 2 bases and J by 1 base, and 8 bases separated the two germline ends. The CDR3 covers 14 residues. The CDR3 region has the DNA TGTGCCAGCAGCCAACTGAGGGCGAACACTGAAGCTTTCTTT. Protein product: CASSQLRANTEAFF. The full variable domain, in which reference TRBV14 and TRBJ1-1 provide the parts outside the CDR3, is EAGVTQFPSHSVIEKGQTVTLRCDPISGHDNLYWYRRVMGKEIKFLLHFVKESKQDESGMPNNRFLAERTGGTYSTLKVQPAELEDSGVYFCASSQLRANTEAFFGQGTRLTVV.

The CDR3 nucleotides are TGTGCCAGCAGCCTCCCCCTTTGGACAGAATACACCGGGGAGCTGTTTTTT. Translation gives CASSLPLWTEYTGELFF. The genes are TRBV5-8 and TRBJ2-2; perhaps TRBD1 as D (6 bases). V was shortened by 4 bases and J by 3 bases, with 19 bases between the two germline ends. The CDR3 consists of 17 residues. Germline CDR1 and CDR2: SGHTS and YDEGEE.

The rearrangement joins TRBV5-8 to TRBJ1-1; possible D gene TRBD1, 5 bases. There are 15 residues in the CDR3. V was cut by 10 bases and J by 4 bases, with 23 bases left in between. Germline values: CDR1 SGHTS, CDR2 YDEGEE. CDR3 sequence reads: CAGPSRVSLSTEAFF. The DNA for the CDR3 is TGTGCCGGACCCAGCAGGGTCAGTCTGAGCACTGAAGCTTTCTTT.

The genes are TRBV19 and TRBJ2-2; a weak D match, TRBD1 (5 bases). The V gene's germline CDR1 is LNHDA and CDR2 SQIVND (reference sequence). V was shortened by 1 base and J by 4 bases, with 13 bases between the two germline ends. The CDR3 consists of 16 residues. CDR3 sequence (DNA): TGTGCCAGTAGTATAGGCAGACAGCCCTCCACCGGGGAGCTGTTTTTT. It translates to CASSIGRQPSTGELFF.

J is TRBJ1-5 and V is TRBV6-2 or TRBV6-3, with 9 bases matching TRBD1. Trimming took 6 bases from V and 2 from J; bases not matched to a gene: 8. Germline V gene lookup returns CDR1 MNHEY and CDR2 SVGEGT. The CDR3 consists of 16 residues. CDR3 loop: CASSLQGARGNQPQHF. Here the CDR3 DNA reads TGTGCCAGCAGCCTACAGGGGGCAAGGGGCAATCAGCCCCAGCATTTT.

The V call is TRBV6-5, the J call TRBJ1-3; TRBD1 aligns across 9 bases. The germline gives CDR1 MNHEY, CDR2 SVGAGI. The CDR3 covers 14 residues. V gave up 6 bases and J gave up 8 bases; unmatched junction bases: 8. CDR3 coding DNA: TGTGCCAGCAGACAGGGACAGGGTTGGGACACCATATATTTT. It yields the protein CASRQGQGWDTIYF.

V gene TRBV10-2 combines with J gene TRBJ2-7; possible D gene TRBD2, 5 bases. This CDR3 is built from 15 residues. Germline CDR1 and CDR2: WSHSY and SAAADI. V lost 3 bases and J lost 3, with 15 bases in between. This CDR3 reads CASSDLPSRSYEQYF. The CDR3 DNA sequence: TGCGCCAGCAGTGACCTCCCTAGCCGAAGCTACGAGCAGTACTTC.

The V gene is TRBV19, the J gene TRBJ1-3; 8 bases line up with TRBD1. CDR1 is LNHDA, CDR2 SQIVND, per germline (reference sequence). There are 15 residues in the CDR3. With V trimmed by 6 bases and J by 0 bases, 4 bases remained unmatched. The CDR3 here is CASSRDRNSGNTIYF. CDR3 DNA sequence: TGTGCCAGTAGCCGGGACAGGAACTCTGGAAACACCATATATTTT.

The gene calls are TRBV19 and TRBJ2-6; TRBD2 might be the D (5 bases). V was cut by 5 bases and J by 2 bases, with 13 bases left in between. This CDR3 is built from 16 residues. Germline values: CDR1 LNHDA, CDR2 SQIVND (reference sequence). The CDR3 spells CASSLARGAGANVLTF. In nucleotides, the CDR3 is TGTGCCAGTAGTCTGGCCCGGGGTGCTGGGGCCAACGTCCTGACTTTC.

V and J are TRBV19 and TRBJ2-7; TRBD2 aligns across 13 bases. V was pared by 5 bases and J by 3 bases, with 7 bases of the junction left unmatched. The length of the CDR3 is 16 residues. From germline, CDR1 is LNHDA and CDR2 SQIVND (reference sequence). The CDR3 DNA sequence: TGTGCCAGTAGTGAACGGACTAGCGGGGGAAACTACGAGCAGTACTTC. Residues: CASSERTSGGNYEQYF.